This TCR beta chain was obtained from a study of human T cells and chemical hapten exposure. As for time point: patch test 1, 2 weeks after DPC sensitization. The sample's treatment: therapeutic diphenylcyclopropenone sensitization with weekly scalp DPC. Worth noting for this clonotype: The target antigen is unknown.

TCRdb re-analysed the RACE reads in MiXCR, keeping a single row per CDR3 protein. The profile shows about 340,000 distinct CDR3 sequences, around 7% of them singletons. Study outcomes and limitations: Relative to control repertoires, expanded TCRs gave rise to significantly more large CDR3 similarity clusters.

This CDR3 has 12 amino acids. CDR1 MNHEY and CDR2 SMNVEV come from the germline V gene (reference sequence). V lost 6 bases and J 2 bases, leaving 7 bases between the germline ends. The material was whole blood, obtained in connection with sensitization to the hapten diphenylcyclopropenone (DPC). This clonotype originated in a woman younger than 35 with alopecia areata. Some clones in this sample may be carry-over from other donors' samples. The V call is TRBV27, the J call TRBJ1-2; D gene ambiguous. Here the CDR3 DNA reads TGTGCCAGCAGCGGAGGGAACTATGGCTACACCTTC. It is translated as CASSGGNYGYTF.